This T cell receptor beta chain was profiled in a study of blood T cell repertoires in COVID-19. The overall study: Some COVID-19 samples were acute and others convalescent; all came from the United States, Italy and Spain.

Per the original methods: Scientists estimated how many nucleated cells there were by amplifying reference gene primers. TCRdb's table, derived via immunoSEQ multiplex PCR, lists solely in-frame clones and lacks some. From that table come the V and J calls and clone size; the DNA was used to work out D and trimming. The sample has approximately 170,000 clones, about 87% seen once. Trimming pared 1 base from V and 2 bases from J, leaving 5 bases between. The germline CDR1 and CDR2 sequences are MGHDK and SYGVNS. CDR3 size: 13 residues. The sequenced material came from peripheral blood. This sequence originates from an elderly woman with COVID-19, enrolled during active disease. The V call is TRBV25-1, the J call TRBJ1-2; D ambiguous. The CDR3 loop is CASSESGNYGYTF. The CDR3 DNA reads TGTGCCAGCAGTGAATCGGGGAACTATGGCTACACCTTC.